These T cell receptor beta chains were read from a single sample in a study of cytomegalovirus exposure and HLA in healthy donors. The assay was immunoSEQ multiplex PCR, and TCRdb's table has in-frame clones only and misses some. The sample table sets out 68,000 or so clones. Input material: PBMCs. The source of these receptors is a female donor in good health and CMV-seropositive. Each CDR3 is given with its conserved first and last residue. The D gene is left open where the match is weak.

TGTGCCAGCAGCGGTACAGGGCCGCCTAACTATGGCTACACCTTC	CASSGTGPPNYGYTF	TRBJ1-2	TRBV7-9	NA
TGTGCCAGCAGCTTAAATCCGGGACAGGGGTCTTACACCGGGGAGCTGTTTTTT	CASSLNPGQGSYTGELFF	TRBJ2-2	TRBV7-6	TRBD1
TGCAGCATTGAGGACAGGGAAGGTGGCTACACCTTC	CSIEDREGGYTF	TRBJ1-2	TRBV29-1	TRBD1
TGCAGCGTTGGTCGGGACAGGACCTACGAGCAGTACTTC	CSVGRDRTYEQYF	TRBJ2-7	TRBV29-1	TRBD1
TGTGCCAGCAGCTTAAGCGGGAGGCGGGCCTACGAGCAGTACTTC	CASSLSGRRAYEQYF	TRBJ2-7	TRBV7-2	TRBD2
TGTGCCTGGAGACCACAGGGGGCTGGTGGCTACACCTTC	CAWRPQGAGGYTF	TRBJ1-2	TRBV30	TRBD1
TGCGCCAGCAGCTTTCGGGGGGCAGGGAGGTACACTGAAGCTTTCTTT	CASSFRGAGRYTEAFF	TRBJ1-1	TRBV5-1	NA
TGTGCCAGCAGTTTATCTGGGACTTACAATGAGCAGTTCTTC	CASSLSGTYNEQFF	TRBJ2-1	TRBV28	NA
TGCGCCAGCAATAGAGGGGGCGAGTGGAACACCGGGGAGCTGTTTTTT	CASNRGGEWNTGELFF	TRBJ2-2	TRBV5-1	TRBD1
TGTGCCAGCACTCCGCCCCAGGGCCCCGGGGAGCTGTTTTTT	CASTPPQGPGELFF	TRBJ2-2	TRBV7-9	NA
TGTGCCAGCAGTTACGACTTTACCTACGAGCAGTACTTC	CASSYDFTYEQYF	TRBJ2-7	TRBV6-6	NA
TGTGCCAGCGCAGCGGGGGATACGCAGTATTTT	CASAAGDTQYF	TRBJ2-3	TRBV6-5	TRBD2
TGTGCCAGCAGCTTATACAGCAGTTTGAACACTGAAGCTTTCTTT	CASSLYSSLNTEAFF	TRBJ1-1	TRBV11-2	NA
TGTGCCAGCAGTTGGCTAAGGGGTTCAGATACGCAGTATTTT	CASSWLRGSDTQYF	TRBJ2-3	TRBV27	NA
TGTGCCAGCAGCTTTTATGTCCAAGAGACCCAGTACTTC	CASSFYVQETQYF	TRBJ2-5	TRBV7-2	NA
TGTGCCAGCACCACCGCCTCCGGGGCGGGGAATTCACCCCTCCACTTT	CASTTASGAGNSPLHF	TRBJ1-6	TRBV9	NA
TGTGCCAGCAGCTTAGGGAGGGCCGGCGAGCAGTACTTC	CASSLGRAGEQYF	TRBJ2-7	TRBV7-2	NA
TGTGCCAGCTCATCCCGGGACAGGGGGCAGACCCAGTACTTC	CASSSRDRGQTQYF	TRBJ2-5	TRBV18	TRBD1
TGTGCCAGCGGGATGGACAGTATGCGCAATCAGCCCCAGCATTTT	CASGMDSMRNQPQHF	TRBJ1-5	TRBV28	NA
TGCGCCAGCAGGACTAGCGGCACAGATACGCAGTATTTT	CASRTSGTDTQYF	TRBJ2-3	TRBV5-1	TRBD2
TGTGCCAGCAGTAGCAAGTTCACCTACGAGCAGTACTTC	CASSSKFTYEQYF	TRBJ2-7	TRBV6-6	NA
TGTGCCAGCAGTTCTGACACCGGGGAGCTGTTTTTT	CASSSDTGELFF	TRBJ2-2	TRBV6-5	NA
TGTGCCAGCAGTATAACAGGGGTTGGAAACACCATATATTTT	CASSITGVGNTIYF	TRBJ1-3	TRBV6-5	TRBD1
TGCGCCAGCACCCCAACACCGGGACAGGGGGCAACAGATACGCAGTATTTT	CASTPTPGQGATDTQYF	TRBJ2-3	TRBV5-1	TRBD1
TGTGCCAGCAGCCCGACAGGACAGGTCAACACAGATACGCAGTATTTT	CASSPTGQVNTDTQYF	TRBJ2-3	TRBV7-2	TRBD1
TGTGCCAGCAGTGGGGGAGGAGGGAAGGCGTACTTC	CASSGGGGKAYF	TRBJ2-5	TRBV25-1	NA
TGTGCCAGCAGTGGACAGGGCGTAATTGAAGCTTTCTTT	CASSGQGVIEAFF	TRBJ1-1	TRBV2	TRBD1
TGTGCCAGCAGGGGGGTAGGGGGCGACACTGAAGCTTTCTTT	CASRGVGGDTEAFF	TRBJ1-1	TRBV6-5	TRBD1
TGTGCCAGCAGCGTAGCCTTAGCGGGAGGGAGGTCTGGGGCCAACGTCCTGACTTTC	CASSVALAGGRSGANVLTF	TRBJ2-6	TRBV9	TRBD2
TGTGCCAGCAGCTTAGGGCTAGCGGGGGGTGAAGATACGCAGTATTTT	CASSLGLAGGEDTQYF	TRBJ2-3	TRBV7-2	TRBD2
TGTGCCAGCAGCTTGGAATTAGCGGGAGAGCAGTTCTTC	CASSLELAGEQFF	TRBJ2-1	TRBV5-4	TRBD2
TGCGCCAGCGACAGAGGGAACACCGGGGAGCTGTTTTTT	CASDRGNTGELFF	TRBJ2-2	TRBV10-2	NA
TGTGCCAGCGCAGAGGAGGAACTAGAGCGTACGCAGTATTTT	CASAEEELERTQYF	TRBJ2-3	TRBV6-1	NA
TGTGCCAGCAGCTTAAGCGTCTCCACCAACTATGGCTACACCTTC	CASSLSVSTNYGYTF	TRBJ1-2	TRBV7-2	NA
TGTGCCAGCAGCGTAGGGGGAGACCCTAACTATGGCTACACCTTC	CASSVGGDPNYGYTF	TRBJ1-2	TRBV9	NA
TGTGCTAGCAGATCCGGAGACCAAGAGACCCAGTACTTC	CASRSGDQETQYF	TRBJ2-5	TRBV7-7	NA
TGTGCCAGTAGGGAGTCCGTAGAGAATGAGCAGTTCTTC	CASRESVENEQFF	TRBJ2-1	TRBV27	NA
TGTGCCAGTAGTTCCCCCCGCCTACAGGGTTACAATGAGCAGTTCTTC	CASSSPRLQGYNEQFF	TRBJ2-1	TRBV19	NA
TGTGCCAGCAGCCAATTTCGGGGGGCGAGTGAGCAGTTCTTC	CASSQFRGASEQFF	TRBJ2-1	TRBV14	NA
TGTGCCAGCAGTTTGTACAGGGGAAGTGTTGATGGCTACACCTTC	CASSLYRGSVDGYTF	TRBJ1-2	TRBV6-5	TRBD1
TGTGCCAGCAGCTTGTTAGCGGGAGTAAACAATGAGCAGTTCTTC	CASSLLAGVNNEQFF	TRBJ2-1	TRBV7-9	TRBD2
TGTGCCAGCAGTTTCCGGGGTAGGGCGGGCAGCTCCTACGAGCAGTACTTC	CASSFRGRAGSSYEQYF	TRBJ2-7	TRBV27	NA
TGTGCCAGCAGCTTAGTATTGAACACTGAAGCTTTCTTT	CASSLVLNTEAFF	TRBJ1-1	TRBV7-9	NA
TGTGCCAGCAGCTTGGGTCGAGGACAGAGAAACATTCAGTACTTC	CASSLGRGQRNIQYF	TRBJ2-4	TRBV7-2	NA
TGCGCCAGCAGTCGGGACGTTAGCGGGACTGAAGCTTTCTTT	CASSRDVSGTEAFF	TRBJ1-1	TRBV10-1	NA
TGCGCCAGCAGCCATCCCCGCGCCGTCGACAATGAGCAGTTCTTC	CASSHPRAVDNEQFF	TRBJ2-1	TRBV4-1	NA
TGTGCCAGCAGTCCCTTGCGGCGGACTAGCGGGGGGGTTGAGCAGTTCTTC	CASSPLRRTSGGVEQFF	TRBJ2-1	TRBV28	TRBD2
TGCAGCGTTGGAGGCTTACTTCACACAGATACGCAGTATTTT	CSVGGLLHTDTQYF	TRBJ2-3	TRBV29-1	NA